Sequencing of this T cell receptor beta chain was carried out in a study of T-cell memory formation after mild COVID-19. Study conclusions and caveats: The finding that pre-infection memory included some responding clones suggested that cross-reactive memory joined. Contracting clones from day 15 to 85 had balanced CD4/CD8; later expanders favoured CD4+.

TCR alpha and TCR beta cDNA libraries carrying sample barcodes and UMIs came from 5'RACE with constant-segment primers. TCRdb ran MiXCR on the 5' RACE reads and lists one entry per CDR3 protein. The sample holds 180,000 or so distinct CDR3 sequences, approximately 10% seen once. The CDR3 consists of 14 residues. Germline values: CDR1 LGHDT, CDR2 YNNKEL (reference sequence). V lost 2 bases to trimming and J lost 6 bases, with 8 bases between them. This clonotype was counted only a few times. Its antigen is unknown. V usage is TRBV3-1 and J usage is TRBJ1-6, with D possibly matching TRBD1 (5 bases). The sequenced material came from PBMCs or a T cell subset sorted from them (not recorded which). This receptor was taken from a man aged 18 to 29 who had mild COVID-19 (a few samples of this study predate the infection). Cell type and time point are not known. The CDR3 sequence is CASSQQGLNSPLHF. In DNA form, the CDR3 reads TGTGCCAGCAGCCAACAGGGTCTTAATTCACCCCTCCACTTT.